This entry concerns a single T cell receptor beta chain. One junction end disagrees with the germline gene, perhaps due to a read error. The data belong to a study of T cells in Graves' hyperthyroidism and ophthalmopathy. Lactation, pregnancy, other autoimmune disease or uncontrolled infection led to exclusion of patients. Diagnoses were made from clinical symptoms, serum measures (thyroxine and TRAb), thyroid ultrasound and orbital computed tomography. RNA transcripts yielded amplified TCR beta CDR3 regions. HTBI primers drove first-round RT-PCR of the TCR CDR3. A single record per CDR3 protein comes from TCRdb applying MiXCR to the multiplex PCR reads. The sample records a few hundred thousand distinct CDR3 sequences, around 42% being singletons. Germline assignment: CDR1 SGHNT and CDR2 YYREEE (reference sequence). This CDR3 spans 15 amino acids.

This chain links TRBV5-4 with TRBJ2-7, with TRBD1 matching 11 bases. The source material was peripheral blood or thyroid tissue (not recorded which). The TCR sequence derives from a woman under 30 with Graves' hyperthyroidism. CDR3 amino acids: CASSHPGQGVYEQYF. CDR3 nucleotides: TGCGCCAGCAGCCACCCGGGACAGGGGGTCTACGAGCAGTACTTC.